This T cell receptor beta chain was identified during a study of blood T cells in healthy people across ages. Samples each yielded at least 5 micrograms of total RNA. PCR was performed a second time for about 6 to 11 cycles using a sample-barcoded 5' primer and a J-beta primer mix. TCRdb passed the 5' RACE reads through MiXCR, listing each CDR3 protein once. The table includes 1,800,000 or so distinct CDR3 sequences, 39% detected once. The CDR3 runs to 15 residues. CDR1 and CDR2 from the germline V gene are KGHSH and LQKENI. The ends lost 3 bases at V and 2 bases at J; junction bases unmatched: 5. This clonotype turned up a few times.

The clonotype comes from a human donor in good health. This chain uses TRBV18 with TRBJ2-5; 8 bases line up with TRBD1. The sample consisted of blood. The CDR3 region has the DNA TGTGCCAGCTCACCGCTCAGGGGGCCACAAGAGACCCAGTACTTC. As protein: CASSPLRGPQETQYF.